This TCR beta chain appears in the sequencing data of a study of cytomegalovirus exposure and HLA in healthy donors. Vbeta (60) and Jbeta (13) primers were used in the PCR. TCRdb's copy holds only in-frame clones and misses some; the assay was immunoSEQ multiplex PCR. The sample holds over 150,000 clones; approximately 80% are singletons and the top ten take about 2.7%. Material for sequencing was PBMCs. The sequence was collected from a woman younger than 45 in good health and CMV-seronegative.

The CDR3 is CASSPNSGLAGAGELFF. CDR3 nucleotides: TGTGCCAGCTCACCTAACAGCGGACTAGCGGGAGCCGGGGAGCTGTTTTTT. The chain carries TRBV18 and TRBJ2-2; TRBD2 matches 13 bases. With 3 bases clipped from V and 6 bases from J, the junction kept 7 bases outside the gene matches. The CDR3 has 17 residues. Germline V gives CDR1 KGHSH, CDR2 LQKENI.